These 21 T cell receptor beta chains came from one sample sequenced in a study of cytomegalovirus exposure and HLA in healthy donors. PCR was performed using 60 Vbeta and 13 Jbeta primers. Here immunoSEQ multiplex PCR was the method, and the copy in TCRdb shows in-frame clones only, minus some. The sample table sets out 50,000 to 80,000 clones. The sample taken for sequencing was PBMCs. Receptors were obtained from a woman aged 18-29 years in good health and CMV-seronegative.

This chain joins TRBV10-1 and TRBJ1-1; the D gene is possibly TRBD1 (5 bases). V lost 0 bases and J lost 11, with 10 bases in between. The CDR3 is made up of 12 amino acids. Germline CDR1 and CDR2: WNHNN and SYGVQD (reference sequence). CDR3 nucleotides: TGCGCCAGCAGTGAGTCGGGGACTGTCGCTTTCTTT. Its protein product is CASSESGTVAFF.

The V and J genes are TRBV9 and TRBJ1-1; 10 bases map to TRBD1. The CDR3 runs to 13 residues. Germline CDR1 and CDR2: SGDLS and YYNGEE. After removal of 4 bases from V and 7 bases from J, the junction contained 4 bases not matched to a gene. The CDR3 spells CASSSRTGGEAFF. The CDR3 DNA reads as TGTGCCAGCAGCTCCCGGACAGGGGGTGAAGCTTTCTTT.

V usage is TRBV2 and J usage is TRBJ1-2; a weak D match, TRBD1 (6 bases). Trimming cost V 5 bases and J 6 bases, with 13 bases left between them. The CDR3 is made up of 13 amino acids. From germline, CDR1 is SNHLY and CDR2 FYNNEI. The chain's CDR3 is CASSYRASDGYTF. The CDR3 DNA reads TGTGCCAGCAGTTACAGGGCCAGCGATGGCTACACCTTC.

The chain uses TRBV14 and TRBJ2-3; 7 bases align to TRBD1. There are 14 residues in the CDR3. Germline values: CDR1 SGHDN, CDR2 FVKESK. V shed 6 bases, J shed 6 bases, and the junction held 9 bases outside the gene matches. CDR3 loop: CASSRTGRGDTQYF. The DNA for the CDR3 is TGTGCCAGCAGTCGGACAGGCCGGGGCGATACGCAGTATTTT.

V and J are TRBV5-1 and TRBJ2-7; 7 bases match TRBD1. The CDR3 runs 14 residues. The germline CDR1 and CDR2 sequences are SGHRS and YFSETQ. V lost 3 bases, J lost 3 bases, and 6 bases stayed unmatched. The CDR3 DNA is TGCGCCAGCAGCTCTGGCGGACAGGTCTACGAGCAGTACTTC. It translates to CASSSGGQVYEQYF. The variable domain in full, with the rest retrieved from reference TRBV5-1 and TRBJ2-7, is KAGVTQTPRYLIKTRGQQVTLSCSPISGHRSVSWYQQTPGQGLQFLFEYFSETQRNKGNFPGRFSGRQFSNSRSEMNVSTLELGDSALYLCASSSGGQVYEQYFGPGTRLTVT.

In DNA form, the CDR3 reads TGTGCCAGCAGCCAAGATGGGACAGGGTGGCTGTCCGAGCAGTACTTC. Residues: CASSQDGTGWLSEQYF. The chain uses TRBV14 and TRBJ2-7, with TRBD1 identical over 9 bases. From germline, CDR1 is SGHDN and CDR2 FVKESK. This CDR3 region has 16 residues. V lost 0 bases to trimming and J lost 6 bases; unmatched junction nucleotides: 9.

The chain uses TRBV19 and TRBJ1-3; possibly TRBD1 for D (6 bases). This CDR3 has 16 amino acids. Germline CDR1 is LNHDA and CDR2 is SQIVND (reference sequence). V was shortened by 4 bases and J by 0 bases, with 13 bases between the two germline ends. The CDR3 protein is CASSTDRFSSGNTIYF. Written as DNA, the CDR3 is TGTGCCAGTAGTACTGACAGGTTTAGCTCTGGAAACACCATATATTTT.

On this clone: One end of the junction fails to match germline, which may point to a read error. The chain has TRBV6-5 and TRBJ1-1, with D maybe TRBD1 (6 bases). Germline CDR1 and CDR2: MNHEY and SVGAGI. This CDR3 is built from 14 residues. CDR3 sequence: CASSFGQRNTEAFF. The DNA for the CDR3 is TGTGCCAGCAGTTTCGGACAGAGGAACACTGAAGCCTTCTTT.

The chain uses TRBV5-4 and TRBJ2-2; TRBD1 matches 8 bases. The CDR3 consists of 16 residues. Looked up from germline, CDR1 is SGHNT and CDR2 is YYREEE (reference sequence). Trimming removed 0 bases from V and 4 bases from J; junction bases left unmatched: 5. In DNA form, the CDR3 reads TGTGCCAGCAGCTTGGATCAGGGGGCAGGCACCGGGGAGCTGTTTTTT. Amino acid sequence: CASSLDQGAGTGELFF. The variable domain in full, with the rest retrieved from reference TRBV5-4 and TRBJ2-2, is ETGVTQSPTHLIKTRGQQVTLRCSSQSGHNTVSWYQQALGQGPQFIFQYYREEENGRGNFPPRFSGLQFPNYSSELNVNALELDDSALYLCASSLDQGAGTGELFFGEGSRLTVL.

The chain couples TRBV13 to TRBJ2-7, with TRBD2 as a possible D gene (6 bases). The CDR3 covers 15 residues. Germline CDR1 PRHDT, CDR2 FYEKMQ (reference sequence). V lost 5 bases, J lost 2 bases, and 16 bases lay in between. The CDR3 is CASSLGRGSAYEQYF. The DNA of the CDR3 is TGTGCCAGCAGCCTCGGACGGGGGAGCGCCTACGAGCAGTACTTC.

The rearrangement joins TRBV5-4 to TRBJ1-2, with 8 bases that match TRBD1. Germline V gene data show CDR1 as SGHNT and CDR2 as YYREEE (reference sequence). After removal of 4 bases from V and 2 bases from J, the junction contained 4 bases not matched to a gene. The CDR3 has 14 residues. DNA for the CDR3: TGTGCCAGCAGCGACAGGGGTGGGAACTATGGCTACACCTTC. Its protein is CASSDRGGNYGYTF.

The V gene is TRBV29-1, the J gene TRBJ1-2, with D possibly matching TRBD1 (5 bases). The CDR3 spans 16 residues. Germline assignment: CDR1 SQVTM and CDR2 ANQGSEA. Deletions cut 2 bases from V and 8 bases from J, with 24 bases between. The chain's CDR3 is CSVESRSAGEDWGYTF. The CDR3, as DNA: TGCAGCGTTGAATCCCGGAGCGCGGGGGAAGATTGGGGCTACACCTTC. Based on the CDR3 plus reference TRBV29-1 and TRBJ1-2, the full variable domain is SAVISQKPSRDICQRGTSLTIQCQVDSQVTMMFWYRQQPGQSLTLIATANQGSEATYESGFVIDKFPISRPNLTFSTLTVSNMSPEDSSIYLCSVESRSAGEDWGYTFGSGTRLTVV.

This chain links TRBV27 with TRBJ1-2; tentatively, D is TRBD1 (5 bases). The V gene's germline CDR1 is MNHEY and CDR2 SMNVEV (reference sequence). V dropped 2 bases and J dropped 5 bases, with 18 bases sitting between them. There are 16 residues in the CDR3. The CDR3 region is CASSLNKGNPEYGYTF. The CDR3 DNA reads TGTGCCAGCAGTTTAAACAAGGGGAACCCGGAGTATGGCTACACCTTC.

The chain employs TRBV28 and TRBJ2-7, with 10 bases that match TRBD1. Trimming cost V 6 bases and J 4 bases; bases outside gene matches: 3. The CDR3 is 13 residues long. CDR1 MDHEN and CDR2 SYDVKM come from the germline V gene. CDR3 nucleotides: TGTGCCAGCAGGGGACAGGGGAATTACGAGCAGTACTTC. This translates into CASRGQGNYEQYF.

The chain links TRBV4-1 to TRBJ1-1; D is unclear. V lost 6 bases to trimming and J lost 0 bases, with 11 bases between them. CDR1 is MGHRA and CDR2 is YSYEKL in the germline V gene. The CDR3 loop spans 14 amino acids. CDR3 sequence reads: CASSHVPMNTEAFF. The CDR3 DNA follows: TGCGCCAGCAGTCATGTCCCCATGAACACTGAAGCTTTCTTT.

V usage is TRBV5-4 and J usage is TRBJ1-1; possibly TRBD1 for D (5 bases). This CDR3 contains 12 residues. Germline-derived CDR1 and CDR2 are SGHNT and YYREEE (reference sequence). V was cut by 4 bases and J by 8 bases, with 12 bases left in between. The CDR3 region has the DNA TGTGCCAGCAGCACCATTGACAGAGAAGCTTTCTTT. Residues: CASSTIDREAFF. The variable domain in full, completed from reference TRBV5-4 and TRBJ1-1, reads ETGVTQSPTHLIKTRGQQVTLRCSSQSGHNTVSWYQQALGQGPQFIFQYYREEENGRGNFPPRFSGLQFPNYSSELNVNALELDDSALYLCASSTIDREAFFGQGTRLTVV.

J is TRBJ2-2 and V is TRBV6-5; 9 bases are shared with TRBD2. CDR3 length: 15 residues. Per the germline V gene, CDR1 is MNHEY and CDR2 is SVGAGI. J was trimmed by 10 bases and V by 2 bases; bases with no gene match: 8. In nucleotides, the CDR3 is TGTGCCAGCAGTTACCGGCTAGCGGGGTCCCTGGAGCTGTTTTTT. This gives the protein CASSYRLAGSLELFF.

The J gene is TRBJ2-7, the V gene TRBV5-1, with a weak D call TRBD1 (6 bases). Germline V CDR1 and CDR2: SGHRS, YFSETQ. The CDR3 has 15 residues. The ends were cut back, 3 bases at V and 2 bases at J, with 15 bases in the middle. The chain's CDR3 is CASSSAVSGAYEQYF. CDR3 DNA: TGCGCCAGCAGCTCCGCCGTGTCAGGGGCCTACGAGCAGTACTTC.

This chain uses TRBV2 with TRBJ2-7; TRBD2 matches at 9 bases. Looked up from germline, CDR1 is SNHLY and CDR2 is FYNNEI. The V and J ends lost 8 bases and 0 bases, in that order; junction bases with no gene match: 8. The CDR3 covers 15 residues. CDR3 protein: CASDDSGGSSYEQYF. The CDR3 nucleotides read TGTGCCAGCGATGATAGCGGGGGAAGCTCCTACGAGCAGTACTTC. Together with reference TRBV2 and TRBJ2-7, the CDR3 gives the full variable domain: EPEVTQTPSHQVTQMGQEVILRCVPISNHLYFYWYRQILGQKVEFLVSFYNNEISEKSEIFDDQFSVERPDGSNFTLKIRSTKLEDSAMYFCASDDSGGSSYEQYFGPGTRLTVT.

The chain has TRBV4-1 and TRBJ2-4; TRBD1 is a possible D gene (5 bases). Trimming cost V 1 base and J 0 bases, with 10 bases left between them. The CDR3 runs 16 residues. Germline lookup yields CDR1 MGHRA and CDR2 YSYEKL. This CDR3 reads CASSQVVGVAKNIQYF. The CDR3 DNA sequence: TGCGCCAGCAGCCAAGTAGTAGGGGTAGCCAAAAACATTCAGTACTTC.

The V and J genes are TRBV18 and TRBJ1-2; perhaps TRBD1 as D (6 bases). CDR3 length: 14 residues. Germline-derived CDR1 and CDR2 are KGHSH and LQKENI. Trimming removed 0 bases from V and 4 bases from J, with 9 bases in between. CDR3 DNA: TGTGCCAGCTCACCACCTCAAGGGGGCTATGGCTACACCTTC. Translating it yields CASSPPQGGYGYTF.